The clone carrying this T cell receptor (beta chain) has a count of ten or more. Its antigen is not known. This entry is derived from a study of CD8 T cells in ankylosing spondylitis. Study-wide findings and caveats: In peripheral blood, disease-linked CD8+ clones occurred at relatively low frequencies. Matched ankylosing spondylitis synovial fluid reportedly contained a significantly enriched population of disease-linked clones. Ankylosing spondylitis blood seemed to carry a telltale TCR beta motif made of about 8 highly homologous variants. Earlier work had already found some motif variants in reactive arthritis synovial fluid and blood.

Germline CDR1 reads LGHDT; CDR2 reads YNNKEL (reference sequence). CDR3 length: 16 amino acids. Trimming left V 4 bases short and J 5 bases short, with 17 bases between. In making TCR beta libraries, quantitative 5'-RACE with molecular barcodes was used. TCRdb re-called the 5' RACE reads with MiXCR, one entry per CDR3 protein. The sample has 500,000 or so distinct CDR3 sequences; roughly 5% are singletons. This chain joins TRBV3-1 and TRBJ2-2; D not certain. This receptor was obtained from a male donor with ankylosing spondylitis. Source material: blood, either unsorted or a sorted T cell fraction (not recorded which). The CDR3 bases are TGTGCCAGCAGCCTACCACGTTCTAGTATAACCGGGGAGCTGTTTTTT. Translation: CASSLPRSSITGELFF.